These 17 T cell receptor beta chains share one sample of origin, sequenced in a study of beta chain features in type 1 diabetes. The study reverse transcribed the entire isolated RNA, so it sequenced expressed TCRB transcripts. The method was immunoSEQ multiplex PCR; TCRdb's version includes in-frame clones alone and lacks a portion of them. This table has hundreds of thousands of clones, around an eighth appearing once. Sequencing input: naive CD4+ T cells from blood. The receptors stem from a man younger than 35 in good health.

V usage is TRBV9 and J usage is TRBJ2-1; weak D call: TRBD2 (6 bases). Germline V gives CDR1 SGDLS, CDR2 YYNGEE. The CDR3 contains 17 residues. V lost 0 bases and J lost 1, with 14 bases in between. In DNA, the CDR3 is TGTGCCAGCAGCGTAGGTGACGGGAGAGTTTCCTACAATGAGCAGTTCTTC. Translation: CASSVGDGRVSYNEQFF.

This rearrangement joins TRBV19 to TRBJ2-3; a possible D gene is TRBD2 (6 bases). Germline CDR1 reads LNHDA; CDR2 reads SQIVND (reference sequence). The CDR3 extends over 14 amino acids. V lost 6 bases and J 1 base, leaving 11 bases between the germline ends. For the CDR3, the DNA is TGTGCCAGTAGAAACCCGGGAGGCACAGATACGCAGTATTTT. Its protein product is CASRNPGGTDTQYF.

This chain joins TRBV9 and TRBJ2-1; TRBD2 agrees at 8 bases. The germline V gene has CDR1 SGDLS and CDR2 YYNGEE. The CDR3 totals 16 residues. The trim removed 0 bases at V and 3 bases at J, leaving 5 bases unmatched. This CDR3 is CASSVDRGGVYNEQFF. CDR3 bases: TGTGCCAGCAGCGTAGACCGGGGGGGGGTCTACAATGAGCAGTTCTTC.

The rearrangement joins TRBV4-2 to TRBJ2-7; 7 positions match TRBD2. The CDR3 is 15 residues long. J was trimmed by 0 bases and V by 3 bases; bases with no gene match: 5. Per the germline V gene, CDR1 is LGHNA and CDR2 is YNFKEQ. CDR3 DNA: TGTGCCAGCAGCCACCGAGGACTAGACTCCTACGAGCAGTACTTC. Translation gives CASSHRGLDSYEQYF.

The genes are TRBV29-1 and TRBJ2-1; TRBD2 matches 9 bases. The junction had 3 bases not matched to a gene; V was cut back by 4 bases and J by 2 bases. CDR1 is SQVTM, CDR2 ANQGSEA, per germline. This CDR3 comprises 14 residues. The CDR3 DNA follows: TGCAGCGTTGGGACTAGCGAGACCTACAATGAGCAGTTCTTC. Residues: CSVGTSETYNEQFF.

This clone was seen a few times. The chain couples TRBV30 to TRBJ2-3; TRBD2 matches 11 bases. Germline V gene data show CDR1 as GTSNPN and CDR2 as SVGIG (reference sequence). CDR3 length: 17 residues. J gave up 1 base and V 3 bases, and 9 bases lay outside the gene matches. This chain's CDR3 is CAWSGSGRVSGTDTQYF. The DNA of the CDR3 is TGTGCCTGGAGCGGTAGCGGGAGGGTGAGTGGCACAGATACGCAGTATTTT.

Ten or more counts support this clone. This sequence joins TRBV7-9 and TRBJ1-1, with D perhaps matching TRBD1 (5 bases). V shed 5 bases and J shed 4 bases, with 14 bases lying between them. Germline V gives CDR1 SEHNR, CDR2 FQNEAQ (reference sequence). There are 14 residues in the CDR3. CDR3 nucleotides: TGTGCCAGCAGCGTGACAGTCAAGGGCACTGAAGCTTTCTTT. Its translation: CASSVTVKGTEAFF.

On this clone itself: Within the sample, other DNA sequences also encode this same CDR3. The genes are TRBV5-4 and TRBJ2-1, with 10 nucleotides matching TRBD1. Germline CDR1 reads SGHNT; CDR2 reads YYREEE (reference sequence). The CDR3 extends over 15 amino acids. The V segment lost 4 bases and the J segment 4 bases; nucleotides outside the gene matches: 5. The DNA for the CDR3 is TGTGCCAGCAGCCTAGGACAGGGGGTGTACAATGAGCAGTTCTTC. Protein: CASSLGQGVYNEQFF.

This clone occurred a few times. This chain links TRBV30 with TRBJ2-3, with 9 bases lining up with TRBD1. This CDR3 is 15 amino acids long. Per the germline V gene, CDR1 is GTSNPN and CDR2 is SVGIG (reference sequence). The V segment lost 3 bases and the J segment 3 bases; nucleotides outside the gene matches: 7. In nucleotides, the CDR3 is TGTGCCTGGAGCCGGGACAGGGCTTTTACAGATACGCAGTATTTT. This gives the protein CAWSRDRAFTDTQYF.

In this sample, this clone turned up a few times. The chain is built from TRBV15 and TRBJ2-5, with D perhaps matching TRBD2 (6 bases). V was shortened by 5 bases and J by 2 bases, with 12 bases between the two germline ends. The germline CDR1 and CDR2 sequences are LNHNV and YYDKDF (reference sequence). The CDR3 is 14 residues long. The CDR3 coding sequence is TGTGCCACCAGCGCCGGGGGACGGCAAGAGACCCAGTACTTC. As protein: CATSAGGRQETQYF.

V and J are TRBV9 and TRBJ2-2, with TRBD2 identical over 8 bases. The trim removed 5 bases at V and 5 bases at J, leaving 11 bases unmatched. CDR1 SGDLS and CDR2 YYNGEE come from the germline V gene. The CDR3 totals 16 residues. The DNA of the CDR3 is TGTGCCAGCAGTCGTAGCGGGGACCCCCGGACCGGGGAGCTGTTTTTT. It is translated as CASSRSGDPRTGELFF.

The gene calls are TRBV15 and TRBJ2-7; TRBD2 agrees at 7 bases. The CDR3 totals 15 residues. Unmatched junction bases numbered 4, after V lost 0 bases and J lost 2 bases. Germline lookup yields CDR1 LNHNV and CDR2 YYDKDF (reference sequence). CDR3 DNA: TGTGCCACCAGCAGAGATTACGGGGGGACCTACGAGCAGTACTTC. Its protein product is CATSRDYGGTYEQYF.

The V gene is TRBV9, the J gene TRBJ2-7; 7 bases are a match to TRBD2. Trimming cost V 0 bases and J 0 bases; bases outside gene matches: 12. The CDR3 is made up of 18 amino acids. The germline gives CDR1 SGDLS, CDR2 YYNGEE. CDR3 coding DNA: TGTGCCAGCAGCGTAGGTATTAGCGGGTCCTCGGACTCCTACGAGCAGTACTTC. This gives the protein CASSVGISGSSDSYEQYF.

This clone was observed a few times. This chain connects TRBV5-1 to TRBJ2-5, with TRBD1 matching over 8 bases. The CDR3 runs to 15 residues. The germline CDR1 and CDR2 sequences are SGHRS and YFSETQ. V lost 0 bases and J lost 0; bases outside the gene matches: 1. CDR3 in amino acids: CASSLADRDQETQYF. CDR3 coding DNA: TGCGCCAGCAGCTTGGCGGACAGGGACCAAGAGACCCAGTACTTC.

This clone appeared a few times. The V call is TRBV5-1, the J call TRBJ2-5; tentatively, D is TRBD2 (5 bases). Trimming left V 0 bases short and J 4 bases short, with 7 bases between. The CDR3 spans 13 residues. CDR1 and CDR2 from the germline V gene are SGHRS and YFSETQ. CDR3 DNA: TGCGCCAGCAGCTTGGAGGCGGGAGAGACCCAGTACTTC. Amino acid sequence: CASSLEAGETQYF.

There are a few counts of this clone. This CDR3 is CASSLGGQLNTGELFF. Written as DNA, the CDR3 is TGTGCCAGCAGCTTAGGGGGACAGCTGAACACCGGGGAGCTGTTTTTT. The chain links TRBV11-2 to TRBJ2-2; 7 nucleotides line up with TRBD1. With 1 base clipped from V and 1 base from J, the junction kept 3 bases outside the gene matches. CDR3 length: 16 residues. Germline CDR1 SGHAT, CDR2 FQNNGV.

This clone was counted a few times. This chain joins TRBV6-1 and TRBJ2-5; 8 nucleotides agree with TRBD1. V dropped 8 bases and J dropped 1; count of bases not matched to a gene: 6. CDR1 is MNHNS and CDR2 is SASEGT in the germline V gene. The CDR3 runs 14 residues. In DNA, the CDR3 is TGTGCCAGCGGACAGGGTCTCCTCCAAGAGACCCAGTACTTC. It specifies CASGQGLLQETQYF.